This T cell receptor beta chain was documented in a study of cytomegalovirus exposure and HLA in healthy donors. In its sample, this clone was seen once. Every donor was a healthy person donating bone marrow. Primers for the PCR totalled 60 Vbeta and 13 Jbeta. Data came from immunoSEQ multiplex PCR; TCRdb stores just in-frame clones and leaves some out. Found here are 100,000 to 150,000 clones, roughly 71% of them singletons; the top ten hold 4% to 4.5%. The sequence derives from a woman aged 45-60 years in good health and CMV-seropositive. The sequenced sample consisted of PBMCs.

The CDR3 sequence: CASSLGRGSNQPQHF. The CDR3 DNA is TGTGCCAGCTCATTGGGACGGGGGAGTAATCAGCCCCAGCATTTT. This chain connects TRBV18 to TRBJ1-5; possibly TRBD1 for D (5 bases). CDR1 KGHSH and CDR2 LQKENI come from the germline V gene. Trimming removed 5 bases from V and 4 bases from J, with 15 bases in between. The CDR3 extends over 15 amino acids.